This is a list of T cell receptor beta chains from one sample in a study of cytomegalovirus exposure and HLA in healthy donors. Using immunoSEQ multiplex PCR, the repertoire was profiled, and TCRdb retains in-frame clones only, with some absent. Among some 180,000 clones, roughly 80% were seen once, and the ten largest hold about 1.7%. The material sequenced was PBMCs. Receptors originate from a woman under 30 in good health and CMV-seronegative. CDR3s include the opening cysteine and the closing phenylalanine or tryptophan.

v_call: TRBV6-5
cdr3_aa: CASSYSRGIYYGYTF

v_call: TRBV18
cdr3_aa: CASSPVEGGRSNQPQHF

v_call: TRBV27
cdr3_aa: CASSLRRIGYEQYF

v_call: TRBV7-9
cdr3_aa: CASNLPVAGSTDTQYF

v_call: TRBV9
cdr3_aa: CASSDRTGTNYNSPLHF

v_call: TRBV23-1
cdr3_aa: CASSHPPPGMNYGYTF

v_call: TRBV29-1
cdr3_aa: CSVDLRRGATDTQYF

v_call: TRBV5-1
cdr3_aa: CASTDRLAREQFF

v_call: TRBV11-2
cdr3_aa: CASSLGQEGTVFTGELFF

v_call: TRBV29-1
cdr3_aa: CSVSGTPKAYEQYF

v_call: TRBV7-7
cdr3_aa: CASRLGLAGHTDTQYF